This T cell receptor (beta chain) is from a study of blood T cell repertoires in COVID-19. Turning to the study itself: Spain, Italy and the United States supplied samples that represented acute and convalescent COVID-19.

The CDR3 totals 15 residues. V dropped 5 bases and J dropped 11; count of bases not matched to a gene: 8. The germline V gene has CDR1 SGHTA and CDR2 FQGNSA. Authors' processing steps: Amplification from reference gene primers served as the basis for estimated nucleated cell counts. Assay: immunoSEQ multiplex PCR; the TCRdb copy retains only in-frame clones and omits some. V, J and clone size derive from that table, while D and trimming were established from the DNA sequence. The sample records 100,000 to 150,000 clones, approximately 91% being singletons. The chain carries TRBV7-2 and TRBJ2-3; 15 nucleotides agree with TRBD2. The specimen was peripheral blood. The TCR was taken from a woman of 80 years or more with acute or convalescent COVID-19. CDR3 loop: CASSLGLAGGRGQYF. The CDR3 DNA sequence: TGTGCCAGCAGCCTCGGACTAGCGGGGGGGCGGGGGCAGTATTTT.